The clone carrying this TCR beta chain was observed many times. Attachment of unique molecular identifiers to individual cDNA molecules was performed in the library. TCRdb redid the calling of the RACE reads with MiXCR, one entry per CDR3 protein. The table has some 200,000 distinct CDR3 sequences, 20% to 25% seen once. V shed 4 bases and J 9 bases; nucleotides not matched to a gene: 0. There are 11 residues in the CDR3. Germline V gene sequence: CDR1 LGHDT, CDR2 YNNKEL (reference sequence). This sample's time point: patch test 1, 2 weeks after DPC sensitization. Noted treatment: therapeutic diphenylcyclopropenone sensitization with weekly scalp DPC. Donors were 18 to 70-year-old alopecia patients suitable for DPC. The data derive from a study of human T cells and chemical hapten exposure. The overall study: Skin on the upper inner arm, approximately 2 cm by approximately 2 cm in size, was sensitized with 2% DPC. The patients were mostly female; they had alopecia areata, totalis or universalis.

This receptor was identified in a woman between 50 and 59 years old with alopecia areata. Some clones in this sample may be carry-over from other donors' samples. Source: whole blood, taken in connection with sensitization to the hapten diphenylcyclopropenone (DPC). The chain employs TRBV3-1 and TRBJ2-1; 7 nucleotides align to TRBD1. The DNA for the CDR3 is TGTGCCAGCAGCCCAGGGGGTGAGCAGTTCTTC. Amino acids: CASSPGGEQFF.